Below, 21 T cell receptor beta chains from the same sample are listed, as sequenced in a study of human T cells and chemical hapten exposure. Time point of the sample: healthy volunteer bleed at 6 weeks. RNA extraction used unfractionated whole blood as the source of total RNA. TCRdb re-called the RACE reads through MiXCR, storing one row per CDR3 protein. The data hold 55,000 to 75,000 distinct CDR3 sequences, with about 6.5% observed a single time. Material: whole blood. The receptors come from a female donor in good health. Some clones in this sample may be carry-over from other donors' samples.

The rearrangement links TRBV12-3 or TRBV12-4 to TRBJ1-1; D ambiguous. V was clipped by 1 base and J by 1 base, with 13 bases between them. There are 16 residues in the CDR3. The CDR3 DNA reads as TGTGCCAGCAGTTTAGGTGCGAGGAGCTCGAACACTGAAGCTTTCTTT. Encoded protein: CASSLGARSSNTEAFF.

In regard to this clonotype: A much larger clone lies a single base off, so this may be a read error. This chain links TRBV29-1 with TRBJ1-1; 8 nucleotides match TRBD1. The germline CDR1 and CDR2 sequences are SQVTM and ANQGSEA. The CDR3 has 16 amino acids. V gave up 3 bases and J gave up 3 bases; unmatched junction bases: 12. The CDR3, as DNA: TGCAGCGTTGACGCCTTAGTCAGGGGGCTACACACTGAAGCTTTCTTT. It yields the protein CSVDALVRGLHTEAFF.

This clonotype occurred a few times. The V call is TRBV2, the J call TRBJ2-7; TRBD2 aligns across 8 bases. V lost 7 bases to trimming and J lost 2 bases; unmatched junction nucleotides: 10. CDR1 is SNHLY, CDR2 FYNNEI, per germline. The CDR3 extends over 15 amino acids. The CDR3 is CASNNGRAGAYEQYF. As DNA, the CDR3 is TGTGCCAGCAATAACGGGAGGGCCGGAGCCTACGAGCAGTACTTC.

The chain recombines TRBV12-3 or TRBV12-4 with TRBJ2-1; possibly TRBD1 or TRBD2 for D (5 bases each). Trimming cost V 2 bases and J 2 bases, with 10 bases left between them. There are 15 residues in the CDR3. The CDR3 DNA sequence: TGTGCCAGCAGTTTACCCGGGACGGCCTACAATGAGCAGTTCTTC. This sequence encodes CASSLPGTAYNEQFF.

This clonotype appeared a single time. The chain carries TRBV5-5 and TRBJ1-5; TRBD1 is a possible D gene (5 bases). CDR3 length equals 15 residues. Trimming pared 4 bases from V and 0 bases from J, leaving 11 bases between. Germline CDR1 reads SGHKS; CDR2 reads YYEKEE (reference sequence). Written as DNA, the CDR3 is TGTGCCAGCAGCCCCACAGGTAATAGCAATCAGCCCCAGCATTTT. This sequence encodes CASSPTGNSNQPQHF.

This clonotype was detected only a few times. The chain employs TRBV5-1 and TRBJ2-3, with D possibly TRBD1 on 5 matching bases. V was pared by 4 bases and J by 0 bases, with 12 bases between. CDR3 length equals 15 residues. CDR1 is SGHRS and CDR2 is YFSETQ in the germline V gene. The CDR3 protein is CASSNEGDSTDTQYF. The CDR3 DNA sequence: TGCGCCAGCAGCAATGAAGGGGATAGCACAGATACGCAGTATTTT.

Remarks on this clonotype: Relative to the germline gene, one junction end is altered; a read error may explain this. The gene calls are TRBV3-1 and TRBJ1-6; no reliable D call. The germline CDR1 and CDR2 sequences are LGHDT and YNNKEL (reference sequence). CDR3 length: 12 amino acids. In nucleotides, the CDR3 is TGTGCCAGCAGCCAAGGCCAAAGGACTAGGGTTTTT. Its protein is CASSQGQRTRVF.

This clonotype came up many times. The J gene is TRBJ2-3, the V gene TRBV29-1; D gene ambiguous. Deletions cut 7 bases from V and 2 bases from J, with 13 bases between. The CDR3 has 13 amino acids. Germline V gives CDR1 SQVTM, CDR2 ANQGSEA. In DNA form, the CDR3 reads TGCAGCGCCCAAACGACGGCCACAGATACGCAGTATTTT. As protein: CSAQTTATDTQYF.

In this sample, this clonotype turned up many times. The chain joins TRBV29-1 to TRBJ2-1; 11 bases are shared with TRBD2. This CDR3 is built from 15 residues. With V trimmed by 1 base and J by 5 bases, 4 bases remained unmatched. In germline, CDR1 is SQVTM, CDR2 ANQGSEA. The CDR3 coding sequence is TGCAGCGTTGAAGGGGGACTAGCGGCGAACAATGAGCAGTTCTTC. Amino acids: CSVEGGLAANNEQFF.

The chain uses TRBV28 and TRBJ2-3; 11 bases fit TRBD2. The length of the CDR3 is 14 residues. V was clipped by 6 bases and J by 5 bases; unmatched bases: 4. Germline CDR1 and CDR2: MDHEN and SYDVKM. The CDR3 region has the DNA TGTGCCAGCAGCATAGGGACTAGCGGAGATACGCAGTATTTT. This translates into CASSIGTSGDTQYF.

The rearrangement links TRBV15 to TRBJ2-7; 9 positions agree with TRBD2. Germline CDR1 LNHNV, CDR2 YYDKDF (reference sequence). V shed 2 bases, J shed 2 bases, and the junction held 4 bases outside the gene matches. The CDR3 is 15 residues long. The CDR3 DNA reads TGTGCCACCAGCAGATCTAGCGGGAAAGCCTACGAGCAGTACTTC. This gives the protein CATSRSSGKAYEQYF.

This clonotype has just a few counts. The chain has TRBV4-2 and TRBJ2-4, with 12 nucleotides matching TRBD2. Per germline, CDR1 LGHNA and CDR2 YNFKEQ. The V segment lost 0 bases and the J segment 0 bases; nucleotides outside the gene matches: 6. CDR3 length: 19 residues. CDR3 in amino acids: CASSQDWLAGGVAKNIQYF. In DNA form, the CDR3 reads TGTGCCAGCAGCCAAGATTGGCTAGCGGGAGGGGTAGCCAAAAACATTCAGTACTTC.

The chain has TRBV19 and TRBJ2-1; TRBD2 matches at 10 bases. The germline CDR1 and CDR2 sequences are LNHDA and SQIVND (reference sequence). CDR3 length: 17 residues. The junction had 11 bases not matched to a gene; V was cut back by 5 bases and J by 4 bases. This CDR3 is CASSPGLAREHYNEQFF. DNA of the CDR3: TGTGCCAGTAGTCCGGGACTAGCGAGGGAACATTACAATGAGCAGTTCTTC.

The genes are TRBV12-3 or TRBV12-4 and TRBJ2-7, with TRBD1 matching 8 bases. The CDR3 sequence is 16 residues long. The V gene end was trimmed by 3 bases and the J gene end by 1 base; junction bases not matched to a gene: 8. CDR3 protein: CASSLGRGPHSYEQYF. CDR3 coding DNA: TGTGCCAGCAGTTTGGGCAGGGGGCCCCATTCCTACGAGCAGTACTTC.

This clonotype was detected only a few times. The chain has TRBV7-3 and TRBJ2-6; D unresolved. This CDR3 is 16 amino acids long. Trimming stripped 1 base from V and 0 bases from J, with 7 bases between. Per the germline V gene, CDR1 is SGHTA and CDR2 is FQGTGA. The CDR3 sequence: CASSLKYGSGANVLTF. The DNA of the CDR3 is TGTGCCAGCAGCTTAAAGTACGGCTCTGGGGCCAACGTCCTGACTTTC.

This clonotype was observed a handful of times. The chain joins TRBV6-5 to TRBJ1-1; a weak D match, TRBD1 (6 bases). The V gene lost 0 bases and the J gene lost 4 bases, with 12 bases spanning the gap. This CDR3 has 15 residues. Germline V CDR1 and CDR2: MNHEY, SVGAGI. CDR3 in amino acids: CASSYSRDKGTEAFF. Written as DNA, the CDR3 is TGTGCCAGCAGTTACTCGCGGGACAAGGGCACTGAAGCTTTCTTT.

This sequence joins TRBV20-1 and TRBJ2-3; tentative D call: TRBD1 (6 bases). The CDR3 has 14 residues. Germline CDR1 DFQATT, CDR2 SNEGSKA (reference sequence). Trimming shortened V by 5 bases and J by 0 bases, and 12 bases separated the two germline ends. CDR3 bases: TGCAGTGCTCCACAGGGTTTTAGCACAGATACGCAGTATTTT. It is translated as CSAPQGFSTDTQYF.

This clonotype has ten or more counts. This chain joins TRBV7-3 and TRBJ1-1; tentative D call: TRBD1 (6 bases). This CDR3 comprises 14 residues. Germline V lookup: CDR1 SGHTA, CDR2 FQGTGA. V was clipped by 1 base and J by 3 bases, with 9 bases between them. The CDR3 sequence: CASSLMGGHTEAFF. CDR3 sequence (DNA): TGTGCCAGCAGCTTAATGGGGGGCCACACTGAAGCTTTCTTT.

This clonotype was seen repeatedly, ten times or more. Here the CDR3 reads CASSLSEETQYF. In DNA, the CDR3 is TGTGCCAGCAGTTTATCCGAAGAGACCCAGTACTTC. This rearrangement joins TRBV28 to TRBJ2-5; no reliable D call. V lost 1 base and J lost 3, with 3 bases in between. Germline values: CDR1 MDHEN, CDR2 SYDVKM. The CDR3 totals 12 residues.

This clonotype was observed a handful of times. This chain connects TRBV20-1 to TRBJ1-2; possible D gene TRBD1, 5 bases. Germline CDR1 is DFQATT and CDR2 is SNEGSKA (reference sequence). The CDR3 covers 14 residues. The ends were cut back, 5 bases at V and 2 bases at J, with 15 bases in the middle. The CDR3 DNA sequence: TGCAGTGCTGGAGGAGACAGACTAAACTATGGCTACACCTTC. It encodes CSAGGDRLNYGYTF.

In its sample, this clonotype was seen a few times. The V and J genes are TRBV28 and TRBJ2-3; a possible D gene is TRBD2 (5 bases). This CDR3 region has 14 residues. The germline CDR1 and CDR2 sequences are MDHEN and SYDVKM. Between the trimmed V and J ends, which lost 8 bases and 1 base, there was a span of 13 bases. Here the CDR3 reads CASSISGGTDTQYF. For the CDR3, the DNA is TGTGCCAGCTCGATCAGCGGTGGCACAGATACGCAGTATTTT.